These T cell receptor beta chains were read from a single sample in a study of a mutant IDH1 vaccine in newly diagnosed glioma. Profiling relied on immunoSEQ multiplex PCR, and the TCRdb table lists in-frame clones only, not all of them. The table lists fewer than 100,000 clones, 70% to 90% of them singletons. Material: PBMCs, obtained from a glioma patient treated with radiotherapy, temozolomide or both. The receptors come from a woman aged 45 to 65 with glioma. CDR3s leave out the opening cysteine and the closing phenylalanine or tryptophan. Each record gives: CDR3 length, V gene, CDR3 protein.

12,TRBV29-1,SVHSQGTIYGYT
10,TRBV30,AWSLEVMDLI
12,TRBV28,ASLSNRGSYEQY
15,TRBV7-6,ASSSSPGGWGTDTQY
12,TRBV10-3,AIRPFDSNQPQH
14,TRBV5-5,ASSGWTGGLSTEAF
15,TRBV5-1,ASSLFGGASSYNEQF
14,TRBV19,ASSQSKSTVQETQY
13,TRBV9,ASSVGGQGWETQY
8,TRBV20-1,SAAQNIQY
12,TRBV5-4,ASSLIQGQETQY
13,TRBV19,ASSIGGRSADTQY
12,TRBV5-1,ASSGTGGKYGYT
15,TRBV12-5,ASGLSLTGSSNQPQH
10,TRBV30,AWNSGPGAQH
17,TRBV5-5,ASSLVGRADRGLKTEAF
11,TRBV5-1,ASSLNPTDTQY
12,TRBV27,ASSQFGPQGEQY
13,TRBV7-2,ASSRDRVNTGELF
11,TRBV4-1,ASSRMGGSSQY